Presented here are 6 T cell receptor beta chains from one specimen sequenced in a study of immune heterogeneity within non-small cell lung tumors. The authors amplified TCR beta CDR3 by multiplex PCR with 32 V and 13 J primers. TCRdb analysed the multiplex PCR reads with MiXCR anew, one entry per CDR3 protein. The repertoire holds about 11,000 distinct CDR3 sequences, with just under 30% as singletons. The template consisted of bulk tumor genomic DNA, with 600 ng used per sample. Surgeons took several biopsies per primary tumor, spaced far apart, during surgery. Untreated, newly diagnosed non-small cell lung cancer patients underwent curative surgery. Sequencing was performed on lung tumor tissue. The receptors originated from an older woman with non-small cell lung cancer.

V and J are TRBV3-1 and TRBJ1-3; D is undetermined. Germline V CDR1 and CDR2: LGHDT, YNNKEL (reference sequence). There are 13 residues in the CDR3. V dropped 5 bases and J dropped 4 bases, with 9 bases sitting between them. In nucleotides, the CDR3 is TGTGCCAGCAGCTCAGACATGGGAAACACCATATATTTT. It codes for CASSSDMGNTIYF.

This clonotype has a handful of counts. V is TRBV20-1 and J is TRBJ2-1; tentative D call: TRBD2 (5 bases). The germline V gene encodes CDR1 DFQATT and CDR2 SNEGSKA (reference sequence). CDR3 size: 15 residues. V was pared by 3 bases and J by 0 bases, with 12 bases between. The CDR3 spells CSASQRGSSYNEQFF. In nucleotides, the CDR3 is TGCAGTGCTAGTCAACGGGGAAGCTCCTACAATGAGCAGTTCTTC.

With regard to this clonotype: This could be a read error, since a much larger clone is one nucleotide away. The genes are TRBV14 and TRBJ1-4; D is ambiguous. Germline V gives CDR1 SGHDN, CDR2 FVKESK. V lost 3 bases to trimming and J lost 4 bases, with 9 bases between them. The CDR3 consists of 14 residues. DNA of the CDR3: TGTGCCAGCAGCCAGGGGTTTGATAATGAAAAACTGTTTTTT. Amino acids: CASSQGFDNEKLFF.

This clonotype occurred many times. This chain links TRBV2 with TRBJ1-1; D ambiguous. CDR1 is SNHLY and CDR2 is FYNNEI in the germline V gene. Between the trimmed V and J ends, which lost 7 bases and 1 base, there was a span of 10 bases. This CDR3 region has 13 residues. Written as DNA, the CDR3 is TGTGCCAGCACCGACACAGAGAACACTGAAGCTTTCTTT. It codes for CASTDTENTEAFF.

The V gene is TRBV5-1, the J gene TRBJ1-1; 7 nucleotides match TRBD1. CDR1 SGHRS and CDR2 YFSETQ come from the germline V gene. The V gene end was trimmed by 0 bases and the J gene end by 4 bases; junction bases not matched to a gene: 6. This CDR3 is built from 15 residues. As DNA, the CDR3 is TGCGCCAGCAGCTTGGCCGGGACAGTGCTCACTGAAGCTTTCTTT. It translates to CASSLAGTVLTEAFF. The full variable domain, completed using reference TRBV5-1 and TRBJ1-1, is KAGVTQTPRYLIKTRGQQVTLSCSPISGHRSVSWYQQTPGQGLQFLFEYFSETQRNKGNFPGRFSGRQFSNSRSEMNVSTLELGDSALYLCASSLAGTVLTEAFFGQGTRLTVV.

This clonotype was seen at least ten times. The V call is TRBV19, the J call TRBJ2-1; TRBD2 aligns across 7 bases. Germline CDR1 is LNHDA and CDR2 is SQIVND (reference sequence). After removal of 6 bases from V and 2 bases from J, the junction contained 7 bases not matched to a gene. The CDR3 is 15 amino acids. CDR3 amino acids: CASRTSLETYNEQFF. CDR3 in DNA: TGTGCCAGTAGGACTAGCCTCGAAACCTACAATGAGCAGTTCTTC.